Sequencing of this T cell receptor (beta chain) was carried out in a study of human CD8 memory T cell subsets. Study-wide findings and caveats: A similarly high level of diversity characterized stem-like memory and precursor exhausted T cells, unlike effector memory cells.

The authors made TCR beta libraries using UMI-labeled 5' RACE. TCRdb re-called the 5' RACE reads, yielding one record per CDR3 amino acid sequence without DNA. Its table lists 7,200 or so distinct CDR3 sequences. CDR3 length equals 15 residues. Looked up from germline, CDR1 is LGHNA and CDR2 is YNFKEQ. Progenitor exhausted-like CD8+ memory cells (TPEX) were CCR7+ PD-1+ TIGIT+. In each subset, RNA was taken from duplicate vials, each of 150,000 sorted CD8+ T cells. Concerning this clonotype: Antigen specificity is unknown.

V gene TRBV4-2 combines with J gene TRBJ2-1; TCRdb's D gene call, TRBD2, goes unchecked for lack of DNA. Sequencing used CD8+ T cells from PBMCs. The sequence derives from a human donor in good health. CDR3 sequence reads: CASSHTSGSDNEQFF.